This TCR beta chain was profiled in a study of T cells in pancreatic ductal adenocarcinoma. No neoadjuvant therapy was given to the selected pancreatic ductal adenocarcinoma patients before their surgery. Trimming stripped 8 bases from V and 12 bases from J, with 7 bases between. The germline gives CDR1 MNHNY, CDR2 SVGAGI (reference sequence). The CDR3 runs to 9 residues. Sequencing used immunoSEQ multiplex PCR; TCRdb keeps in-frame clones, though not all of them. This sample has around 100,000 clones, with roughly 96% found just once. This clonotype originated in a human donor with pancreatic ductal adenocarcinoma. The chain uses TRBV6-6 and TRBJ1-4, with TRBD1 as a possible D gene (5 bases). The sample comprised PBMCs. CDR3 residues: CASSGELFF. The CDR3 bases are TGTGCCAGCTCGGGGGAACTGTTTTTT.